These 15 T cell receptor beta chains came from one sample sequenced in a study of blood T cell repertoires in COVID-19. The repertoire was sequenced with immunoSEQ multiplex PCR; TCRdb's copy has only in-frame clones and lacks some. The sample includes 88,000 or so clones, approximately 83% of them seen just once. Sequencing input: peripheral blood. These receptors came from a human donor in a cohort sampled during active COVID-19.

The chain combines TRBV18 with TRBJ1-5; possible D gene TRBD1, 6 bases. The CDR3 is 14 amino acids. Trimming took 3 bases from V and 4 from J, leaving 10 bases between them. Germline V CDR1 and CDR2: KGHSH, LQKENI. CDR3 region: CASSPGAENQPQHF. DNA of the CDR3: TGTGCCAGCTCACCGGGGGCGGAAAATCAGCCCCAGCATTTT. Full variable domain (rest looked up from reference TRBV18 and TRBJ1-5): NAGVMQNPRHLVRRRGQEARLRCSPMKGHSHVYWYRQLPEEGLKFMVYLQKENIIDESGMPKERFSAEFPKEGPSILRIQQVVRGDSAAYFCASSPGAENQPQHFGDGTRLSIL.

The chain is built from TRBV28 and TRBJ1-3; D is possibly TRBD1 (5 bases). This CDR3 is 14 amino acids long. The V and J ends lost 6 bases and 4 bases respectively, with 13 bases between them. The germline gives CDR1 MDHEN, CDR2 SYDVKM. CDR3 bases: TGTGCCAGCAGGGGGGGACCCTGGGGAAACACCATATATTTT. Translation gives CASRGGPWGNTIYF.

The gene calls are TRBV5-1 and TRBJ2-7, with TRBD2 matching over 11 bases. Germline-derived CDR1 and CDR2 are SGHRS and YFSETQ. The CDR3 is 16 residues long. Germline trimming cut 4 bases from V and 0 bases from J; bases unmatched to any gene: 6. The DNA of the CDR3 is TGCGCCAGCAGCCAAGGACTAGCGGGTCACTCCTACGAGCAGTACTTC. It codes for CASSQGLAGHSYEQYF.

The rearrangement joins TRBV28 to TRBJ2-1, with a tentative D call TRBD2 (6 bases). This CDR3 has 12 amino acids. Trimming cost V 7 bases and J 7 bases, with 11 bases left between them. Germline V lookup: CDR1 MDHEN, CDR2 SYDVKM. The CDR3 spells CASNRRGNEQFF. CDR3 in DNA: TGTGCCAGCAACCGGAGGGGAAATGAGCAGTTCTTC.

This clone is a singleton in its sample. J is TRBJ2-7 and V is TRBV7-8, with TRBD2 matching over 7 bases. V lost 4 bases and J lost 3; bases outside the gene matches: 24. The germline V gene has CDR1 SGHVS and CDR2 FQNEAQ. The CDR3 sequence is 20 residues long. CDR3 sequence reads: CASSSLPGLTFVASGYEQYF. In DNA, the CDR3 is TGTGCCAGCAGCTCGTTACCGGGACTCACCTTTGTGGCTAGCGGCTACGAGCAGTACTTC.

This clone was found a few times. The chain joins TRBV7-2 to TRBJ2-3; D ambiguous. The CDR3 is 14 residues long. Germline loops: CDR1 SGHTA, CDR2 FQGNSA. The V end was cut by 7 bases, the J end by 0 bases, with 11 bases between. The DNA for the CDR3 is TGTGCCAGCACCGAGAGCCCTAGCACAGATACGCAGTATTTT. It encodes CASTESPSTDTQYF.

The V gene is TRBV5-4, the J gene TRBJ1-6, with a tentative D call TRBD1 (5 bases). Germline lookup yields CDR1 SGHNT and CDR2 YYREEE (reference sequence). V lost 4 bases to trimming and J lost 7 bases, with 21 bases between them. The CDR3 is 17 residues long. The CDR3 DNA follows: TGTGCCAGCAGCCTGGGGCCGGGAGGAGTGGGAAATTCACCCCTCCACTTT. This gives the protein CASSLGPGGVGNSPLHF.

The gene calls are TRBV5-4 and TRBJ2-2, with 7 bases aligning to TRBD1. V lost 3 bases to trimming and J lost 2 bases; unmatched junction nucleotides: 4. This CDR3 has 15 amino acids. CDR1 is SGHNT and CDR2 is YYREEE in the germline V gene (reference sequence). CDR3 residues: CASSWKGANTGELFF. Here the CDR3 DNA reads TGTGCCAGCAGCTGGAAGGGGGCTAACACCGGGGAGCTGTTTTTT.

V usage is TRBV30 and J usage is TRBJ2-5, with D perhaps matching TRBD1 (6 bases). In germline, CDR1 is GTSNPN, CDR2 SVGIG (reference sequence). The ends were cut back, 7 bases at V and 2 bases at J, with 11 bases in the middle. The CDR3 is made up of 12 amino acids. The CDR3 nucleotides read TGTGCCTTAAGGACAGCTCAAGAGACCCAGTACTTC. Residues: CALRTAQETQYF.

The chain employs TRBV28 and TRBJ2-3; D perhaps matches TRBD1 (6 bases). V was pared by 6 bases and J by 2 bases, with 15 bases between. Germline CDR1 and CDR2: MDHEN and SYDVKM. There are 15 residues in the CDR3. In DNA form, the CDR3 reads TGTGCCAGCAGCCCCCGACAGGACTTCACAGATACGCAGTATTTT. Residues: CASSPRQDFTDTQYF.

V is TRBV29-1 and J is TRBJ2-3, with 10 nucleotides matching TRBD2. The germline CDR1 and CDR2 sequences are SQVTM and ANQGSEA. The CDR3 consists of 16 residues. Germline trimming cut 3 bases from V and 4 bases from J; bases unmatched to any gene: 10. The CDR3 nucleotides are TGCAGCGTTGAGGCCTCTAGCGGGAGTTTAGCAGATACGCAGTATTTT. Amino acids: CSVEASSGSLADTQYF.

The rearrangement uses TRBV28 and TRBJ2-5; D possibly corresponds to TRBD2 (7 bases). The V end was cut by 11 bases, the J end by 4 bases, with 23 bases between. This CDR3 contains 15 residues. Germline values: CDR1 MDHEN, CDR2 SYDVKM. CDR3 nucleotide sequence: TGTGCCGCTTCGTCCGCGGGAGAGGGGGGAGAGACCCAGTACTTC. Translation gives CAASSAGEGGETQYF.

The chain joins TRBV28 to TRBJ1-2; the D gene is possibly TRBD1 (5 bases). From germline, CDR1 is MDHEN and CDR2 SYDVKM. The V end was cut by 1 base, the J end by 2 bases, with 8 bases between. The CDR3 has 14 residues. CDR3: CASSLFRQNYGYTF. The CDR3 DNA follows: TGTGCCAGCAGTTTATTCCGACAGAACTATGGCTACACCTTC.

The V gene is TRBV11-3, the J gene TRBJ2-4, with TRBD2 identical over 14 bases. Germline V gene sequence: CDR1 SGHNT, CDR2 YENEEA. The length of the CDR3 is 16 residues. Trimming at V came to 1 base and at J to 7 bases, leaving 3 bases not matched to a gene. CDR3: CASSLGLAGGWNIQYF. The CDR3 DNA sequence: TGTGCCAGCAGCTTAGGACTAGCGGGAGGGTGGAACATTCAGTACTTC. Combining the CDR3 with reference TRBV11-3 and TRBJ2-4 gives the whole variable domain EAGVVQSPRYKIIEKKQPVAFWCNPISGHNTLYWYLQNLGQGPELLIRYENEEAVDDSQLPKDRFSAERLKGVDSTLKIQPAELGDSAVYLCASSLGLAGGWNIQYFGAGTRLSVL.

In its sample, this clone was seen a few times. This chain links TRBV2 with TRBJ2-7, with D possibly TRBD2 on 5 matching bases. In germline, CDR1 is SNHLY, CDR2 FYNNEI. V gave up 3 bases and J gave up 3 bases, with 15 bases separating them. The CDR3 sequence is 15 residues long. The CDR3 loop reads CASSDPTPRGYEQYF. The DNA of the CDR3 is TGTGCCAGCAGTGACCCGACCCCTCGGGGCTACGAGCAGTACTTC.